This T cell receptor (beta chain) was obtained from a study of radiotherapy plus CTLA-4 blockade in lung cancer (dated by TCRdb to the late 2010s). In terms of the full investigation: Objective responses occurred in approximately 19% of enrolled patients, and approximately 34% achieved disease control.

Preparation of the library involved the immunoSEQ multiplex PCR assay. Imported from immuneACCESS, the table was reduced by TCRdb to in-frame sequences with V and J called. These copies leave out some clones; in studies compared against another copy, an unresolved V gene accounts for under half, and the cause of the remainder is not known. The sample table lists around 45,000 clones, 65% to 75% of them with a count of one. The ten biggest clones cover 20% to 30% of the sample. With respect to this clone: Its antigen remains unidentified. Base qualities were left out, and no much larger clone turns up one base away.

In this study, focal radiation therapy paired with CTLA-4 blockade (ipilimumab) was tested in patients who had chemo-refractory metastatic non-small-cell lung cancer. Beyond this particular receptor, the publication reports: After treatment with radiotherapy and ipilimumab, TCR clones that originated in tumors expanded in peripheral blood. Increased serum interferon-beta after radiation, together with early dynamic changes in blood T cell clones, were reported to be the strongest predictors of response.

The clonotype was recovered from a human donor with non-small cell lung cancer who had a partial response to radiotherapy plus ipilimumab. The source material was peripheral blood, sampled from a patient treated with radiotherapy plus ipilimumab.

CDR3 loop: CSVEGTVPDTQYF. In nucleotide form, the sequence is TGCAGCGTGGAGGGGACAGTTCCAGATACGCAGTATTTT. This chain is built from TRBV29-1 and TRBJ2-3; D gene: possibly TRBD1, on 7 matching bases. The CDR3 spans 13 residues, from the cysteine through the phenylalanine. The entry retains the CDR3 DNA only, 39 bases that are in frame from base 1. Between the V and J ends, shortened by 6 bases and 4 bases respectively, the junction contains 14 bases. Reading the germline V gene gives CDR1 SQVTM and CDR2 ANQGSEA.